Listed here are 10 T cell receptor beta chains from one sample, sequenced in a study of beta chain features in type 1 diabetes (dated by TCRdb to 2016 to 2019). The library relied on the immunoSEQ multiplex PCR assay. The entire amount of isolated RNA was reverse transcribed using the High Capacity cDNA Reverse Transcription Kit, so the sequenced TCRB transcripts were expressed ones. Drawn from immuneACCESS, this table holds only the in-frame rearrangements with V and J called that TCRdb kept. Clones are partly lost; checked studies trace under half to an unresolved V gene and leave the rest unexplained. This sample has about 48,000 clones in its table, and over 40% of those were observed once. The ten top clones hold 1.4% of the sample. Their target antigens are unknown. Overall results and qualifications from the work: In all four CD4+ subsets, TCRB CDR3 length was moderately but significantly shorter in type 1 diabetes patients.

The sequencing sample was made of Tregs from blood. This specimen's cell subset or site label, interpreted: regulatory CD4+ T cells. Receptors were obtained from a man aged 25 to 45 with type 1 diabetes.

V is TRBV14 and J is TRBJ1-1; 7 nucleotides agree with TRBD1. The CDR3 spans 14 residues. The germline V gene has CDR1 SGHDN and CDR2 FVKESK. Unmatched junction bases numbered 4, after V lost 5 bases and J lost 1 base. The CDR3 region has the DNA TGTGCCAGCAGCGTCTGGACAGGGAACACTGAAGCTTTCTTT. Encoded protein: CASSVWTGNTEAFF. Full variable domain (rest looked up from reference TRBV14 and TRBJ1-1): EAGVTQFPSHSVIEKGQTVTLRCDPISGHDNLYWYRRVMGKEIKFLLHFVKESKQDESGMPNNRFLAERTGGTYSTLKVQPAELEDSGVYFCASSVWTGNTEAFFGQGTRLTVV.

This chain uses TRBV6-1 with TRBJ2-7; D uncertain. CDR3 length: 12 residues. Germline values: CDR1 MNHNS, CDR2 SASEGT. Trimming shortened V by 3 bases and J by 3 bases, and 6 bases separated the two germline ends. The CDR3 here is CASSDHGYEQYF. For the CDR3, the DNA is TGTGCCAGCAGTGACCACGGCTACGAGCAGTACTTC.

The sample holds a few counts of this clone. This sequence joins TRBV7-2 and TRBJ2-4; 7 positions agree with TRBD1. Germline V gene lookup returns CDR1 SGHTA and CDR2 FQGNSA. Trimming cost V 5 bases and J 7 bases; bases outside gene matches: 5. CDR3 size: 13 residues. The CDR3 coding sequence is TGTGCCAGCAGCCCTGGGACAGCGAACATTCAGTACTTC. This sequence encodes CASSPGTANIQYF.

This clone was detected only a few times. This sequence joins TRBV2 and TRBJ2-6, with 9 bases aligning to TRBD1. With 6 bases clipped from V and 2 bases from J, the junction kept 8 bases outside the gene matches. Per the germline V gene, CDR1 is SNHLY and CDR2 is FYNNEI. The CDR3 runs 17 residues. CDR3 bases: TGTGCCAGCAGCGTCGGGACAGGGTATACTGGGGCCAACGTCCTGACTTTC. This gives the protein CASSVGTGYTGANVLTF.

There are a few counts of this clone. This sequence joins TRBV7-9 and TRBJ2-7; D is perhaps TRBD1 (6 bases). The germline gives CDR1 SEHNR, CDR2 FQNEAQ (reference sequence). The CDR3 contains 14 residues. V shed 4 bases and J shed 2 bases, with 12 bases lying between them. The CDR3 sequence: CASSSQGLTYEQYF. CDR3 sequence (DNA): TGTGCCAGCAGCTCCCAGGGGCTTACCTACGAGCAGTACTTC. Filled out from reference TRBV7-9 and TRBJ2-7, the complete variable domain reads DTGVSQNPRHKITKRGQNVTFRCDPISEHNRLYWYRQTLGQGPEFLTYFQNEAQLEKSRLLSDRFSAERPKGSFSTLEIQRTEQGDSAMYLCASSSQGLTYEQYFGPGTRLTVT.

CDR3 nucleotide sequence: TGTGCCAGCAGCTACAGCATCAATCAGCCCCAGCATTTT. Translated: CASSYSINQPQHF. V usage is TRBV7-3 and J usage is TRBJ1-5; D is unclear. Trimming took 4 bases from V and 3 from J, leaving 7 bases between them. Germline V gene sequence: CDR1 SGHTA, CDR2 FQGTGA. The CDR3 runs to 13 residues.

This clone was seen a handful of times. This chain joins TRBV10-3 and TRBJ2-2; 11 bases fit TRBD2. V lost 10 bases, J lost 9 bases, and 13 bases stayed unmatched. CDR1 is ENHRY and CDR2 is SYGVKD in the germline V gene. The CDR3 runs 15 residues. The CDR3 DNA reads TGTGCCAACGGGACTAGCGGACACGGGCGGCGGGAGCTGTTTTTT. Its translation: CANGTSGHGRRELFF.

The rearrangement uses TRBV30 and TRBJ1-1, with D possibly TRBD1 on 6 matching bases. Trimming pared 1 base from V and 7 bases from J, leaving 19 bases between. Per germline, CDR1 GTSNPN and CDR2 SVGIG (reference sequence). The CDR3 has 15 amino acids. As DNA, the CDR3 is TGTGCCTGGAGTGGAAGGACAGCAGGGTCCCTTGAAGCTTTCTTT. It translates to CAWSGRTAGSLEAFF. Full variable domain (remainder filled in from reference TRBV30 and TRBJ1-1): SQTIHQWPATLVQPVGSPLSLECTVEGTSNPNLYWYRQAAGRGLQLLFYSVGIGQISSEVPQNLSASRPQDRQFILSSKKLLLSDSGFYLCAWSGRTAGSLEAFFGQGTRLTVV.

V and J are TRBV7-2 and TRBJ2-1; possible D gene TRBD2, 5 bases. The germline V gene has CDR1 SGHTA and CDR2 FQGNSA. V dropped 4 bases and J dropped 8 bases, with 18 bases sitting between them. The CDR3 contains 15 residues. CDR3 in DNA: TGTGCCAGCAGCTCGGAGCGAGGGTCCCGCGATGAGCAGTTCTTC. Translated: CASSSERGSRDEQFF.

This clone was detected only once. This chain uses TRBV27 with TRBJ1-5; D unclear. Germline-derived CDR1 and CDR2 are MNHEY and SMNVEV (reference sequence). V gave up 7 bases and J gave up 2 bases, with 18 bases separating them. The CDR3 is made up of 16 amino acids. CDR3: CASNREGMVGNQPQHF. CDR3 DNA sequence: TGTGCCAGCAACCGGGAGGGCATGGTCGGCAATCAGCCCCAGCATTTT.